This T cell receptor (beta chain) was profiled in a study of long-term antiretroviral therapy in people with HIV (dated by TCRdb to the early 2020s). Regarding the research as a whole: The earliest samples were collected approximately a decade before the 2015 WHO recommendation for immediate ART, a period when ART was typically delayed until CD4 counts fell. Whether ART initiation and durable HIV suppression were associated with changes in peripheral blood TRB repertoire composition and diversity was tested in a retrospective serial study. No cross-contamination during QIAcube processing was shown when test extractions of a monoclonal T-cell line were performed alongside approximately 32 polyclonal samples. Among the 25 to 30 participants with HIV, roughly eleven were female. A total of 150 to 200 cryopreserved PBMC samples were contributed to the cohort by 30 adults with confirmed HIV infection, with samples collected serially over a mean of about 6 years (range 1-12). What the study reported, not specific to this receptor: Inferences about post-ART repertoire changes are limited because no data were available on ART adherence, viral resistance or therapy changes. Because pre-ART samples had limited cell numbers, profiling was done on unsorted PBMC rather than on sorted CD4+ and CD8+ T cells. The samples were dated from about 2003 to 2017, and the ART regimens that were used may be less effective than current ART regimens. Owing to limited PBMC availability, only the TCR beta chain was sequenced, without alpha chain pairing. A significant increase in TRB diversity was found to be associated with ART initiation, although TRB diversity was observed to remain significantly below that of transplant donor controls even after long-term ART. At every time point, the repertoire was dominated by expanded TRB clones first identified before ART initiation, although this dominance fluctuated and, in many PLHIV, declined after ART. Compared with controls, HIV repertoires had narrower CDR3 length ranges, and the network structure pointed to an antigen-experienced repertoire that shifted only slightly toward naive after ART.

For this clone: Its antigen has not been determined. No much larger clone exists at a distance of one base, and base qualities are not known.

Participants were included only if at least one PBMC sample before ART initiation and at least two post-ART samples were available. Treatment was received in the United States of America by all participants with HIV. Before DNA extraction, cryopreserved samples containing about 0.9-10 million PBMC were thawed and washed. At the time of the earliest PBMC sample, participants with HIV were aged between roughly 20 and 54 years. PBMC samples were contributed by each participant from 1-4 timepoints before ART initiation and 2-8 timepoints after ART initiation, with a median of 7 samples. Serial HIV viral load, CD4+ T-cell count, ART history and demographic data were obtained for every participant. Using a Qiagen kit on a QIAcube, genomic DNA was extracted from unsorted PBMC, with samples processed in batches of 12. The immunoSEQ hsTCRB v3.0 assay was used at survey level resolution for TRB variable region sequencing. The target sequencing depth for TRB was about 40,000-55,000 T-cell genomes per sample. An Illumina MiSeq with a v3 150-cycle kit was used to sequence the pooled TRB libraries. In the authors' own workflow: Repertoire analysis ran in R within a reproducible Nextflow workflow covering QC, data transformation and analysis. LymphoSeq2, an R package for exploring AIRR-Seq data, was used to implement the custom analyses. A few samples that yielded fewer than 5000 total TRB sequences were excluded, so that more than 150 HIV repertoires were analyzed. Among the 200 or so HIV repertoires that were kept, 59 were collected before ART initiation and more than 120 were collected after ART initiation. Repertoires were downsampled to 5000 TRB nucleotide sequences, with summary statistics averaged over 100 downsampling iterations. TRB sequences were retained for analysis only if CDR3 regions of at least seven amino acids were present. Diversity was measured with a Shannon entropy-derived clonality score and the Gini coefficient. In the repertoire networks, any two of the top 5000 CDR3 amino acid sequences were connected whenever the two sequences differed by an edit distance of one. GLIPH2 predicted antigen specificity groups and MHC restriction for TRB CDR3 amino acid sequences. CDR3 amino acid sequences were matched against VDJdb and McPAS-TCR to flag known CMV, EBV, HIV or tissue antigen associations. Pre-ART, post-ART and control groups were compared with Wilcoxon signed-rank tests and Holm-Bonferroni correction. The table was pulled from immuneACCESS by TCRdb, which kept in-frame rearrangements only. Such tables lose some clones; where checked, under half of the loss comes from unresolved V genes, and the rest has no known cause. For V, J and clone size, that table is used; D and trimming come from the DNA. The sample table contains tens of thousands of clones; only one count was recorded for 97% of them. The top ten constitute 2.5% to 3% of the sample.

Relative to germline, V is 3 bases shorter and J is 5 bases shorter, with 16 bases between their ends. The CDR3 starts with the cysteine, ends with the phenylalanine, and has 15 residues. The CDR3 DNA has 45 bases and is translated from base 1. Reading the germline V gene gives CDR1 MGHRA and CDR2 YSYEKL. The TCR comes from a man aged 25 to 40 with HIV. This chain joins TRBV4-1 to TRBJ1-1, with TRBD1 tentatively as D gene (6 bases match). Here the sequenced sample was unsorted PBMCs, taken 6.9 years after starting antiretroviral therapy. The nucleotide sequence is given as TGCGCCAGCAGCCAGGGGGCGGGGGTTTGGACTGAAGCTTTCTTT. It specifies CASSQGAGVWTEAFF.